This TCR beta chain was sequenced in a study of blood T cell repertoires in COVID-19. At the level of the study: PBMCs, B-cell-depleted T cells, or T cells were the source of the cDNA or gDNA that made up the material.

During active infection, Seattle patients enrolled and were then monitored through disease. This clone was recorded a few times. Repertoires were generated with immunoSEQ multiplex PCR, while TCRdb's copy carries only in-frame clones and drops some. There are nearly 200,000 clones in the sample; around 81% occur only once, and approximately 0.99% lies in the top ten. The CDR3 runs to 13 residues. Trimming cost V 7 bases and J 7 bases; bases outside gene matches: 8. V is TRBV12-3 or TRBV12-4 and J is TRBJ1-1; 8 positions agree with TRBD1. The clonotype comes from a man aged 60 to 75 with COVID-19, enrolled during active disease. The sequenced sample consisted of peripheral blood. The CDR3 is CASIQDRAGEAFF. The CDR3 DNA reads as TGTGCCAGCATCCAGGACAGGGCTGGTGAAGCTTTCTTT.